One and the same sample provided the 10 T cell receptor beta chains below, sequenced in a study of T cells in Graves' hyperthyroidism and ophthalmopathy. What was amplified from RNA transcripts were TCR beta CDR3 regions. RT-PCR in the first round (using the HTBI primer set) targeted the TCR CDR3. TCRdb re-derived calls from the multiplex PCR reads in MiXCR, one entry per CDR3 protein. Of approximately 400,000 distinct CDR3 sequences in the sample, around 15% were seen once. The source material was blood. The source is a man aged 50-60 years with Graves' ophthalmopathy.

The J gene is TRBJ2-3, the V gene TRBV12-3 or TRBV12-4; the match to TRBD2 covers 7 bases. Trimming at V came to 6 bases and at J to 4 bases, leaving 19 bases not matched to a gene. This CDR3 contains 18 residues. The CDR3 sequence: CASRPLRGRGLGSDTQYF. DNA of the CDR3: TGTGCCAGCAGGCCCCTTCGCGGGAGAGGACTCGGTTCAGATACGCAGTATTTT.

This clonotype was seen only a few times. This sequence joins TRBV7-8 and TRBJ1-1; D possibly corresponds to TRBD1 (5 bases). Trimming stripped 6 bases from V and 4 bases from J, with 15 bases between. This CDR3 is built from 14 residues. Germline V CDR1 and CDR2: SGHVS, FQNEAQ. This chain's CDR3 is CASRVRQGSTEAFF. The CDR3 DNA follows: TGTGCCAGCAGGGTAAGGCAGGGATCCACTGAAGCTTTCTTT. Together with reference TRBV7-8 and TRBJ1-1, the CDR3 gives the full variable domain: GAGVSQSPRYKVAKRGQDVALRCDPISGHVSLFWYQQALGQGPEFLTYFQNEAQLDKSGLPSDRFFAERPEGSVSTLKIQRTQQEDSAVYLCASRVRQGSTEAFFGQGTRLTVV.

This clonotype has at least ten counts. The rearrangement links TRBV7-8 to TRBJ2-5; 8 bases are a match to TRBD2. This CDR3 is 15 amino acids long. Germline V gene data show CDR1 as SGHVS and CDR2 as FQNEAQ. J lost 5 bases, V lost 3 bases, and 8 bases had no gene match. The CDR3 coding sequence is TGTGCCAGCAGCTTCGGGGGGGGGCAGTGGGAGACCCAGTACTTC. It translates to CASSFGGGQWETQYF.

V usage is TRBV19 and J usage is TRBJ2-5; 10 bases are shared with TRBD2. The CDR3 extends over 15 amino acids. The germline CDR1 and CDR2 sequences are LNHDA and SQIVND (reference sequence). After removal of 4 bases from V and 3 bases from J, the junction contained 5 bases not matched to a gene. The CDR3 DNA sequence: TGTGCCAGTAGTACAGGACTAGCGGCAAAAGAGACCCAGTACTTC. Translated, it gives CASSTGLAAKETQYF.

The gene calls are TRBV6-1 and TRBJ2-7, with 14 positions matching TRBD2. The CDR3 totals 16 residues. The V gene's germline CDR1 is MNHNS and CDR2 SASEGT. The J segment lost 4 bases and the V segment lost 3 bases, leaving 5 bases of the junction unmatched. In DNA form, the CDR3 reads TGTGCCAGCAGTGATACGGGGACTAGCGGGAGTTACGAGCAGTACTTC. It is translated as CASSDTGTSGSYEQYF.

V and J are TRBV28 and TRBJ1-1; 7 nucleotides agree with TRBD1. J lost 3 bases, V lost 6 bases, and 4 bases had no gene match. Germline V gene sequence: CDR1 MDHEN, CDR2 SYDVKM. The CDR3 runs to 13 residues. Here the CDR3 DNA reads TGTGCCAGCAGACAGGGGTTAGACACTGAAGCTTTCTTT. Protein: CASRQGLDTEAFF.

The chain recombines TRBV6-4 with TRBJ2-1, with 13 bases matching TRBD2. The CDR3 extends over 17 amino acids. Germline V gene sequence: CDR1 MRHNA, CDR2 SNTAGT. V lost 5 bases to trimming and J lost 8 bases; unmatched junction nucleotides: 12. CDR3 DNA sequence: TGTGCCAGCAGTATCTACTCCAGACTAGCGGGAGGCGATGAGCAGTTCTTC. Translation gives CASSIYSRLAGGDEQFF.

The CDR3 protein is CSALDREGEKLFF. In DNA form, the CDR3 reads TGCAGCGCTCTGGACAGGGAAGGTGAAAAACTGTTTTTT. This chain joins TRBV29-1 and TRBJ1-4, with 8 bases matching TRBD1. CDR3 size: 13 residues. Trimming cost V 7 bases and J 7 bases; bases outside gene matches: 8. Germline assignment: CDR1 SQVTM and CDR2 ANQGSEA.

The chain links TRBV29-1 to TRBJ1-1, with 7 bases matching TRBD1. Germline lookup yields CDR1 SQVTM and CDR2 ANQGSEA. The J segment lost 2 bases and the V segment lost 7 bases, leaving 7 bases of the junction unmatched. CDR3 length equals 13 residues. The CDR3 reads CSAKTGTNTEAFF. The CDR3 coding sequence is TGCAGCGCCAAGACAGGGACTAACACTGAAGCTTTCTTT.

This clonotype was counted ten times or more. J is TRBJ2-3 and V is TRBV12-3 or TRBV12-4, with 7 bases matching TRBD1. The CDR3 contains 14 residues. V lost 6 bases, J lost 3 bases, and 6 bases stayed unmatched. DNA for the CDR3: TGTGCCAGCAGAAAACAGGGGCTGACAGATACGCAGTATTTT. Translated: CASRKQGLTDTQYF.